Each of the 15 T cell receptor beta chains below was sequenced from the same sample in a study of blood T cells in healthy people across ages. A second PCR of 7 to 11 cycles used a sample-barcoded 5' primer and a J-beta primer mix. TCRdb recomputed calls from the 5' RACE reads with MiXCR, one row per CDR3 protein. The sample has some 920,000 distinct CDR3 sequences; 51% are singletons. Sequenced input: blood. Receptors were obtained from an older woman in good health.

There are many counts of this clonotype. The rearrangement joins TRBV29-1 to TRBJ2-1, with TRBD2 identical over 12 bases. CDR3 size: 15 residues. Unmatched junction bases numbered 5, after V lost 3 bases and J lost 5 bases. Germline CDR1 and CDR2: SQVTM and ANQGSEA. The CDR3 spells CSVEPASGGDNEQFF. CDR3 DNA sequence: TGCAGCGTTGAGCCGGCTAGCGGGGGGGACAATGAGCAGTTCTTC.

The CDR3 sequence: CASSVVLGEQFF. The CDR3 region has the DNA TGTGCCAGCAGCGTAGTTCTTGGGGAGCAGTTCTTC. This chain connects TRBV9 to TRBJ2-1; D unclear. V was shortened by 0 bases and J by 10 bases, with 8 bases between the two germline ends. The CDR3 is 12 amino acids. Germline V lookup: CDR1 SGDLS, CDR2 YYNGEE. The full variable domain, its missing parts supplied by reference TRBV9 and TRBJ2-1, is DSGVTQTPKHLITATGQRVTLRCSPRSGDLSVYWYQQSLDQGLQFLIQYYNGEERAKGNILERFSAQQFPDLHSELNLSSLELGDSALYFCASSVVLGEQFFGPGTRLTVL.

This clonotype came up a few times. The J gene is TRBJ1-2, the V gene TRBV9, with 8 positions matching TRBD1. This CDR3 has 14 amino acids. The germline V gene encodes CDR1 SGDLS and CDR2 YYNGEE. With V trimmed by 5 bases and J by 1 base, 4 bases remained unmatched. CDR3 bases: TGTGCCAGCAGTGCCAGGGGGCATAACTATGGCTACACCTTC. It codes for CASSARGHNYGYTF.

The chain links TRBV29-1 to TRBJ2-7, with D perhaps matching TRBD1 or TRBD2 (5 bases each). This CDR3 is built from 13 residues. The germline V and J ends were trimmed by 1 base and 2 bases, with 9 bases remaining between them. CDR1 is SQVTM, CDR2 ANQGSEA, per germline. The CDR3 sequence is CSVEAGRAYEQYF. CDR3 sequence (DNA): TGCAGCGTTGAAGCGGGACGTGCCTACGAGCAGTACTTC.

The table lists this clonotype with many counts. The V call is TRBV4-2, the J call TRBJ2-7, with TRBD1 identical over 7 bases. The germline V gene encodes CDR1 LGHNA and CDR2 YNFKEQ. After removal of 3 bases from V and 7 bases from J, the junction contained 6 bases not matched to a gene. This CDR3 contains 13 residues. Here the CDR3 DNA reads TGTGCCAGCAGCCACGACAGGGTAGGGGAGCAGTACTTC. As protein: CASSHDRVGEQYF.

This clonotype was seen only a few times. The chain carries TRBV6-1 and TRBJ2-7, with a possible D match to TRBD2 (6 bases). Germline V gene sequence: CDR1 MNHNS, CDR2 SASEGT. V was trimmed by 1 base and J by 7 bases, leaving 17 bases between them. The CDR3 is made up of 15 amino acids. This chain's CDR3 is CASSEDSSTRGEQYF. The CDR3 coding sequence is TGTGCCAGCAGTGAAGATAGCAGCACCCGGGGGGAGCAGTACTTC.

A word on this clonotype: Germline is not matched at one junction end, which may reflect a read error. The V gene is TRBV29-1, the J gene TRBJ1-2; possibly TRBD1 for D (6 bases). Germline CDR1 and CDR2: SQVTM and ANQGSEA. CDR3 length: 11 amino acids. Here the CDR3 reads CSAEKGGGYTF. The CDR3 bases are TGCAGCGCTGAAAAGGGGGGTGGCTACACCTTC.

The chain uses TRBV7-3 and TRBJ2-1, with D unclear. Germline V gives CDR1 SGHTA, CDR2 FQGTGA. Deletions cut 0 bases from V and 4 bases from J, with 7 bases between. The CDR3 totals 14 residues. CDR3 in DNA: TGTGCCAGCAGCTTAACCGTGGTGTACAATGAGCAGTTCTTC. It codes for CASSLTVVYNEQFF.

CDR3 residues: CASSLGLTYGYTF. Here the CDR3 DNA reads TGCGCCAGCAGCTTGGGTCTGACCTATGGCTACACCTTC. The rearrangement uses TRBV5-1 and TRBJ1-2; D remains unclear. CDR1 is SGHRS and CDR2 is YFSETQ in the germline V gene. The CDR3 has 13 amino acids. V shed 0 bases and J shed 4 bases, with 7 bases lying between them.

This clonotype was seen more than once but under ten times. CDR3: CASSPFGPTETQYF. In DNA form, the CDR3 reads TGTGCCAGCAGCCCCTTTGGCCCAACGGAGACCCAGTACTTC. The chain recombines TRBV13 with TRBJ2-5; D is unresolved. Germline V gene sequence: CDR1 PRHDT, CDR2 FYEKMQ (reference sequence). The CDR3 has 14 residues. The V end was cut by 5 bases, the J end by 5 bases, with 15 bases between.

The rearrangement uses TRBV15 and TRBJ2-5; possible D gene TRBD2, 5 bases. The J call may not be correct, given that the DNA end is closer to TRBJ2-7. The CDR3 has 16 amino acids. Germline V gives CDR1 LNHNV, CDR2 YYDKDF (reference sequence). The CDR3 DNA sequence: TGTGCCACCAGCAGAGATCCCCCTAGCCAGGCAAACGAGCAGTACTTC. As protein: CATSRDPPSQANEQYF.

V is TRBV20-1 and J is TRBJ2-4; 7 nucleotides line up with TRBD1. CDR1 and CDR2 from the germline V gene are DFQATT and SNEGSKA (reference sequence). The CDR3 loop spans 12 amino acids. V dropped 6 bases and J dropped 8; count of bases not matched to a gene: 7. The CDR3 DNA reads TGCAGTGCAGGGACAGTGCCTGACATTCAGTACTTC. Encoded protein: CSAGTVPDIQYF.

The count of this clonotype is one. The V and J genes are TRBV20-1 and TRBJ2-1; 8 positions agree with TRBD1. This CDR3 has 13 amino acids. Germline V gene data show CDR1 as DFQATT and CDR2 as SNEGSKA (reference sequence). Trimming removed 5 bases from V and 12 bases from J; junction bases left unmatched: 12. CDR3 nucleotides: TGCAGTGCTCCAGGACAGGGAATTGGCGGGCAGTTCTTC. Protein: CSAPGQGIGGQFF.

The chain joins TRBV20-1 to TRBJ2-7; TRBD1 or TRBD2 may be the D gene (6 bases each). Per germline, CDR1 DFQATT and CDR2 SNEGSKA (reference sequence). Trimming took 2 bases from V and 3 from J, leaving 20 bases between them. The CDR3 has 16 residues. The CDR3 sequence is CSARKIGGTLHYEQYF. CDR3 bases: TGCAGTGCTAGAAAGATAGGGGGGACATTACACTACGAGCAGTACTTC.

This rearrangement joins TRBV3-1 to TRBJ2-7; 9 bases fit TRBD2. This CDR3 spans 13 amino acids. CDR1 and CDR2 from the germline V gene are LGHDT and YNNKEL (reference sequence). With V trimmed by 4 bases and J by 8 bases, 6 bases remained unmatched. DNA for the CDR3: TGTGCCAGCAGCCTTCAGACTAGCGGAAAGCAGTACTTC. This encodes CASSLQTSGKQYF.